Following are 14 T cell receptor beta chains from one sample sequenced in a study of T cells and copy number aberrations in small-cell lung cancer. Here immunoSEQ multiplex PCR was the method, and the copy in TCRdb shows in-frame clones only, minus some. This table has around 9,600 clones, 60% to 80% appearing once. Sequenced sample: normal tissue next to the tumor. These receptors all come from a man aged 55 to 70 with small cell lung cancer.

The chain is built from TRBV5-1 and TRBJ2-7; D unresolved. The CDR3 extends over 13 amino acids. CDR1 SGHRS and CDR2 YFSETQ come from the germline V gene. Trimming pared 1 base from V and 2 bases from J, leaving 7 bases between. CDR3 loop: CASSLTEAYEQYF. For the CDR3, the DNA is TGCGCCAGCAGCTTGACCGAAGCCTACGAGCAGTACTTC.

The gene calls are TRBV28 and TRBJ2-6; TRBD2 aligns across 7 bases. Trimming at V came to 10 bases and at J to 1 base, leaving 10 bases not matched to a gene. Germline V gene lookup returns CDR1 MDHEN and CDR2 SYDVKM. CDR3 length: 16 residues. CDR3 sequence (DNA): TGTGCCACCTTTGGGGGGGAGTCTTCTGGGGCCAACGTCCTGACTTTC. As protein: CATFGGESSGANVLTF.

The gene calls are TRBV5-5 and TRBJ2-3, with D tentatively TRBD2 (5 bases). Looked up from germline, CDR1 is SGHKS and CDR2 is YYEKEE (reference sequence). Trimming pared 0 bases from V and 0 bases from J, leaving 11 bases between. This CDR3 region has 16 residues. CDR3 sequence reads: CASSLGADQSTDTQYF. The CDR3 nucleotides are TGTGCCAGCAGCTTGGGAGCGGACCAGAGCACAGATACGCAGTATTTT.

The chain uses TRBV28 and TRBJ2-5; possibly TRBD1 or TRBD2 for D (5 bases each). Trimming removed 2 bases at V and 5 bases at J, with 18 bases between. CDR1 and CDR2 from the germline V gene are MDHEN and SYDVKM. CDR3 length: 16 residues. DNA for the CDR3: TGTGCCAGCAGTTTAGGGGGAAATAGGGGCCGGGAGACCCAGTACTTC. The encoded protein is CASSLGGNRGRETQYF.

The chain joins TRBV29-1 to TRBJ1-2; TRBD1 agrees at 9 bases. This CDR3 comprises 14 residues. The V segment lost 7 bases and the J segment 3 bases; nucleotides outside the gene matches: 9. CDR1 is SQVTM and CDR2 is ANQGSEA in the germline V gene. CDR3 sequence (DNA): TGCAGCGCGGAGGGACAGGGTTTGGACTATGGCTACACCTTC. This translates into CSAEGQGLDYGYTF.

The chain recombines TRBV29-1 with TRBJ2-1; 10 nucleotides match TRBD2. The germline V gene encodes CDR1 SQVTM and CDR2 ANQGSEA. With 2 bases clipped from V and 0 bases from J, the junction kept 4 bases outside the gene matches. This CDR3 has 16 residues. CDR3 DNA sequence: TGCAGCGTTGAATCTAGCGGGAGCCTCTCCTACAATGAGCAGTTCTTC. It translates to CSVESSGSLSYNEQFF.

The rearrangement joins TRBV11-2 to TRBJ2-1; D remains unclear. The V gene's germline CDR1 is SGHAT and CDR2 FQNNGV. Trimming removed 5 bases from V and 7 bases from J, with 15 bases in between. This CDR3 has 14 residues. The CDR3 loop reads CASSAPAPRNEQFF. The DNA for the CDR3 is TGTGCCAGCAGCGCCCCAGCACCCCGTAATGAGCAGTTCTTC.

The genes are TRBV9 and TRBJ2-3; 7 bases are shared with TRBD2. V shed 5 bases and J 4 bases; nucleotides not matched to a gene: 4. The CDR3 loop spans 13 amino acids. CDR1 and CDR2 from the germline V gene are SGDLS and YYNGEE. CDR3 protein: CASRGGPADTQYF. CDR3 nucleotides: TGTGCCAGCAGGGGAGGGCCCGCAGATACGCAGTATTTT. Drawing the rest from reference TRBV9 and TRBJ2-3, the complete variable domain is DSGVTQTPKHLITATGQRVTLRCSPRSGDLSVYWYQQSLDQGLQFLIQYYNGEERAKGNILERFSAQQFPDLHSELNLSSLELGDSALYFCASRGGPADTQYFGPGTRLTVL.

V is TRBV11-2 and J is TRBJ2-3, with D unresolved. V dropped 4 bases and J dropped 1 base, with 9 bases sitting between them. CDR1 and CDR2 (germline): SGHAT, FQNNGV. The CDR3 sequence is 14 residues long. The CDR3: CASSSVGRTDTQYF. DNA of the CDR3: TGTGCCAGCAGCTCAGTGGGCCGCACAGATACGCAGTATTTT.

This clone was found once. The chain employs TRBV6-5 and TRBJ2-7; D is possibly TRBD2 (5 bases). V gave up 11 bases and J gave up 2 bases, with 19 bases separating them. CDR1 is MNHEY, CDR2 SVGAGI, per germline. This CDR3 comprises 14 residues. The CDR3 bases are TGTGCCGAGAGCGGTGGGATACTTACCTACGAGCAGTACTTC. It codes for CAESGGILTYEQYF.

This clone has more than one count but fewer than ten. The CDR3 is CASSDPGLAGGRKTDTQYF. The CDR3 DNA reads as TGTGCCAGCAGTGACCCCGGGCTAGCGGGAGGTAGGAAAACAGATACGCAGTATTTT. The V and J genes are TRBV2 and TRBJ2-3, with 11 bases aligning to TRBD2. From germline, CDR1 is SNHLY and CDR2 FYNNEI. The trim removed 3 bases at V and 3 bases at J, leaving 14 bases unmatched. The CDR3 covers 19 residues.

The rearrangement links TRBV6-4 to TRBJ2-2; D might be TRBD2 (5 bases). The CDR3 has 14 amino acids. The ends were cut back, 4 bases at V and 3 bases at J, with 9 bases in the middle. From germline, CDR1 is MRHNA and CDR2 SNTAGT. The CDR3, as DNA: TGTGCCAGCAGTGCCGGGGAACACACCGGGGAGCTGTTTTTT. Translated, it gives CASSAGEHTGELFF.

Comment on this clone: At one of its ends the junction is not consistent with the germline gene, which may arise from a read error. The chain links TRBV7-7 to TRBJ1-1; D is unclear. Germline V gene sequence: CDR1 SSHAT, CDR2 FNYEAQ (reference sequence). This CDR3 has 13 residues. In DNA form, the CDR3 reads TGTGCTAGCAGCTTAAGGCTGAACACTGAAGCTTTCTTT. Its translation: CASSLRLNTEAFF. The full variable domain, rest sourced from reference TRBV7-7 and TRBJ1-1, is GAGVSQSPRYKVTKRGQDVTLRCDPISSHATLYWYQQALGQGPEFLTYFNYEAQPDKSGLPSDRFSAERPEGSISTLTIQRTEQRDSAMYRCASSLRLNTEAFFGQGTRLTVV.

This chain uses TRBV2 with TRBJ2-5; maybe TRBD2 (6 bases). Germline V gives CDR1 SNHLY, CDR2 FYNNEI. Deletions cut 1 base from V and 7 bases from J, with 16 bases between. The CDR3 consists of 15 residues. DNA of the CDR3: TGTGCCAGCAGTGAAGTCCGGGAGTTTGGTGGGACCCAGTACTTC. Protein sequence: CASSEVREFGGTQYF.